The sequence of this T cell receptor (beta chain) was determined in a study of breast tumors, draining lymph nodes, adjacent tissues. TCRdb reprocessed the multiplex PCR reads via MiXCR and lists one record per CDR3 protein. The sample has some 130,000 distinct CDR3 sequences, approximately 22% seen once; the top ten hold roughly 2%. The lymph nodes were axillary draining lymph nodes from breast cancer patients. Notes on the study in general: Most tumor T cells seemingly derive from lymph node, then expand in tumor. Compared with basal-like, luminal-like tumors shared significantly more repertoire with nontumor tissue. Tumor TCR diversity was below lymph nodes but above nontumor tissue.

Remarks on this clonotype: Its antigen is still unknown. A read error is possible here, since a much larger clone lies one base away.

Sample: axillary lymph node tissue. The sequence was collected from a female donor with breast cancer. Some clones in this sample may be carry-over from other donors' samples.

The CDR3 DNA reads as TGTGCTAGTGGTTTTCGTGAAGAACTGTTTTTT. The encoded protein is CASGFREELFF. This chain uses TRBV12-5 with TRBJ1-4; D is undetermined. The CDR3 totals 11 residues. CDR1 and CDR2 (germline): LGHNT, FRNRAP.